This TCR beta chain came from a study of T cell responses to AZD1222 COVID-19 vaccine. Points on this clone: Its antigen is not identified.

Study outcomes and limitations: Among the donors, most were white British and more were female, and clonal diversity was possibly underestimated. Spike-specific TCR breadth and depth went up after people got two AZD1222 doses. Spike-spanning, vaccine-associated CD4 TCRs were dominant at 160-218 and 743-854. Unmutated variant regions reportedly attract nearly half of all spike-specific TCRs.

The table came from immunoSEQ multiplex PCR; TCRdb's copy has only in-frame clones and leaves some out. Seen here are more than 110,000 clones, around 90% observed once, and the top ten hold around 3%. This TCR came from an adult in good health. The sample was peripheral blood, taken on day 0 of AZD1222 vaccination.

The CDR3 nucleotides are TGTGCCAGCAGTCCCACAGGGGCGAACACTGAAGCTTTCTTT. It translates to CASSPTGANTEAFF. This sequence joins TRBV6-2 or TRBV6-3 and TRBJ1-1; TRBD1 matches 7 bases. CDR1 and CDR2 (germline): MNHEY, SVGEGT. J lost 1 base, V lost 5 bases, and 4 bases had no gene match. This CDR3 comprises 14 residues.